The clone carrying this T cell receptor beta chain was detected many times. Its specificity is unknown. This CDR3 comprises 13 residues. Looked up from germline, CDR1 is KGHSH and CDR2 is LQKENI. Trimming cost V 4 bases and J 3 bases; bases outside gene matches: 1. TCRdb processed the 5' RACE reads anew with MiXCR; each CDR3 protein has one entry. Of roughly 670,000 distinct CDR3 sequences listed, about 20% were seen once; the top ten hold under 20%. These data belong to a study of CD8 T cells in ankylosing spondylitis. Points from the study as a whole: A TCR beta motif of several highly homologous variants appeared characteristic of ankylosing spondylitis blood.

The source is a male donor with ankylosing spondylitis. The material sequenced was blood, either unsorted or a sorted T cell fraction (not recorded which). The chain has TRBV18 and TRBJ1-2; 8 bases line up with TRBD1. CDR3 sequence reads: CASSQQGDYGYTF. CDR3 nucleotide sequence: TGTGCCAGCTCACAACAGGGGGACTATGGCTACACCTTC.